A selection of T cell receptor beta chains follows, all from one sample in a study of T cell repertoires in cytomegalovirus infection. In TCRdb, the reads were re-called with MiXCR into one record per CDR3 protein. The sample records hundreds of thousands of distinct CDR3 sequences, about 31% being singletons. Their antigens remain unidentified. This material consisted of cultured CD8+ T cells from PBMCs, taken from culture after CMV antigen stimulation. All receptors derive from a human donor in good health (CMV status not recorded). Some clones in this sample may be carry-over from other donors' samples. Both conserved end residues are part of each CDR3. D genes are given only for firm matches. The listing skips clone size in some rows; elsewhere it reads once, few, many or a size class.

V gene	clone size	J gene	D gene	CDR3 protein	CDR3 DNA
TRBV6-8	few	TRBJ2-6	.	CASSYGTVSGANVLTF	TGTGCCAGCAGTTACGGAACAGTCTCTGGGGCCAACGTCCTGACTTTC
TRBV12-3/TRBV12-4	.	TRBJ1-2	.	CASSPPGHRNYGYTF	TGTGCCAGCAGTCCGCCGGGACACCGCAATTATGGCTACACCTTC
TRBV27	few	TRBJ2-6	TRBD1	CASSGQGGGANVLTF	TGTGCCAGCAGCGGACAGGGGGGTGGGGCCAACGTCCTGACTTTC
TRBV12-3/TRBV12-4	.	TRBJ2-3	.	CASSFLARYTDTQYF	TGTGCCAGCAGTTTCTTGGCGCGGTACACAGATACGCAGTATTTT
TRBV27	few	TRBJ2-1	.	CASSTREKRDNEQFF	TGTGCCAGCAGTACTAGGGAAAAGAGAGACAATGAGCAGTTCTTC
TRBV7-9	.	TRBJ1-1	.	CASSGNRDPPGTEAFF	TGTGCCAGCAGCGGGAACAGGGACCCACCCGGCACTGAAGCTTTCTTT
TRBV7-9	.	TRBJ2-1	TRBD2	CASSAWTSGGANEQFF	TGTGCCAGCAGCGCCTGGACTAGCGGGGGGGCCAATGAGCAGTTCTTC
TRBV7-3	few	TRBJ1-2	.	CASSQGGAEGYTF	TGTGCCAGCAGCCAAGGGGGGGCTGAGGGCTACACCTTC
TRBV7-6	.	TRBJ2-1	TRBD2	CASSLVWGGGVRNEQFF	TGTGCCAGCAGCTTAGTGTGGGGCGGGGGGGTGCGGAATGAGCAGTTCTTC
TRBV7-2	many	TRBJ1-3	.	CASSFWGLGDTIYF	TGTGCCAGCAGCTTTTGGGGCCTTGGGGACACCATATATTTT
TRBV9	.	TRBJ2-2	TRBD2	CASSTTSGGPYTGELFF	TGTGCCAGCAGCACTACTAGCGGGGGGCCCTACACCGGGGAGCTGTTTTTT
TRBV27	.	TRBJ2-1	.	CASTGGAEQFF	TGTGCCAGCACTGGGGGAGCTGAGCAGTTCTTC
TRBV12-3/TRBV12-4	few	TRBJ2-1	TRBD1	CASNPGTDYNEQFF	TGTGCCAGCAATCCCGGGACAGACTACAATGAGCAGTTCTTC
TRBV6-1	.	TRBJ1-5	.	CASSEWGGLQPQHF	TGTGCCAGCAGTGAATGGGGAGGGCTTCAGCCCCAGCATTTT
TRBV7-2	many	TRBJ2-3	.	CASSPTGGDTQYF	TGTGCCAGCAGCCCGACGGGGGGCGATACGCAGTATTTT
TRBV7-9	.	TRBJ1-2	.	CASSPSSRRYGYTF	TGTGCCAGCAGCCCGTCAAGCCGCCGCTATGGCTACACCTTC
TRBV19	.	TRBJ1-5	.	CASSIDGEQVNQPQHF	TGTGCCAGTAGTATAGATGGGGAACAAGTCAATCAGCCCCAGCATTTT
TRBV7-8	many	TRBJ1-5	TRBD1	CASSLMGTGDQPQHF	TGTGCCAGCAGCTTAATGGGGACAGGGGATCAGCCCCAGCATTTT
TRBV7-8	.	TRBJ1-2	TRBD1	CASSRRDRDGYTF	TGTGCCAGCAGCCGCCGGGACAGGGATGGCTACACCTTC
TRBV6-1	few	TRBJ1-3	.	CASSEEIASSGNTIYF	TGTGCCAGCAGTGAAGAAATAGCCAGCTCTGGAAACACCATATATTTT
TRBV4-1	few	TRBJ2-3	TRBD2	CASSQDLAGLTDTQYF	TGCGCCAGCAGCCAAGATCTAGCGGGACTCACAGATACGCAGTATTTT
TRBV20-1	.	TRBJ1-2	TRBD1	CSARAPGTGTYGYTF	TGCAGTGCTAGAGCTCCCGGGACAGGGACCTATGGCTACACCTTC
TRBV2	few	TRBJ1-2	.	CASTGRDGYTF	TGTGCCAGCACCGGCAGGGATGGCTACACCTTC
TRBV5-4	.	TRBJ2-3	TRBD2	CASSLGSGGSTDTQYF	TGTGCCAGCAGCTTGGGTAGCGGGGGAAGCACAGATACGCAGTATTTT
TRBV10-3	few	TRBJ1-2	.	CAISEGRTAPDGYTF	TGTGCCATCAGTGAGGGACGGACGGCACCTGATGGCTACACCTTC
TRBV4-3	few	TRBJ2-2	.	CASSQAGTNTGELFF	TGCGCCAGCAGCCAAGCAGGCACGAACACCGGGGAGCTGTTTTTT
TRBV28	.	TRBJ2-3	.	CASSTPADTQYF	TGTGCCAGCAGCACCCCGGCAGATACGCAGTATTTT
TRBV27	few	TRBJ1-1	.	CASSLRAGGTEAFF	TGTGCCAGCAGTTTGAGGGCAGGAGGGACTGAAGCTTTCTTT
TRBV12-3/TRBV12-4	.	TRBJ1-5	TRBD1	CASSTDREGNQPQHF	TGTGCCAGCAGTACGGACAGGGAGGGCAATCAGCCCCAGCATTTT
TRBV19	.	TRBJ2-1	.	CASSTDQYNEQFF	TGTGCCAGTAGTACGGACCAGTACAATGAGCAGTTCTTC
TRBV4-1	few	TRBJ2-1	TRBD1	CASSGVQGDEQFF	TGCGCCAGCAGCGGCGTTCAGGGGGATGAGCAGTTCTTC
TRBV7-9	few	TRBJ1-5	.	CASSFADAAGQPQHF	TGTGCCAGCAGCTTCGCCGACGCTGCCGGTCAGCCCCAGCATTTT
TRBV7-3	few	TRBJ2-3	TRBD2	CASSLWGLAGPLTSTDTQYF	TGTGCCAGCAGCTTATGGGGTCTAGCGGGACCCCTGACTAGCACAGATACGCAGTATTTT
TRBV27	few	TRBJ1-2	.	CASSLSVNFHGYTF	TGTGCCAGCAGTTTATCGGTTAACTTTCATGGCTACACCTTC
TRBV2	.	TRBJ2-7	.	CASSEVSRAYEQYF	TGTGCCAGCAGTGAAGTAAGTCGGGCCTACGAGCAGTACTTC
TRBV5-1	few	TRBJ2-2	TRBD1	CASRSGTGGPGELFF	TGCGCCAGCAGATCCGGGACAGGGGGCCCCGGGGAGCTGTTTTTT
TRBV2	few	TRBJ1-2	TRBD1	CASRTQGAAGYTF	TGTGCCAGCAGGACACAGGGGGCTGCTGGCTACACCTTC
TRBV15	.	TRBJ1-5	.	CATSRDGPGHRIYGSNQPQHF	TGTGCCACCAGCAGAGATGGCCCCGGACACCGAATCTACGGGAGCAATCAGCCCCAGCATTTT
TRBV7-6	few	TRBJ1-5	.	CASSLAPGGNQPQHF	TGTGCCAGCAGCTTAGCCCCAGGAGGCAATCAGCCCCAGCATTTT
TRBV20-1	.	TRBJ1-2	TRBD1	CSARPDRGNYGYTF	TGCAGTGCTAGGCCGGACAGGGGTAACTATGGCTACACCTTC
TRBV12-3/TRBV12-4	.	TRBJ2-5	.	CASSPAGGPKETQYF	TGTGCCAGCAGCCCCGCCGGCGGGCCCAAAGAGACCCAGTACTTC
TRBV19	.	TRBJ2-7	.	CASTVGTPGYEQYF	TGTGCCAGTACGGTGGGGACACCGGGCTACGAGCAGTACTTC
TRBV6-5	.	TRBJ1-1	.	CASQSSGDDTEAFF	TGTGCCAGCCAATCGTCGGGGGACGACACTGAAGCTTTCTTT
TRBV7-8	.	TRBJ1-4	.	CASSFTGGNEKLFF	TGTGCCAGCAGCTTTACCGGGGGGAATGAAAAACTGTTTTTT
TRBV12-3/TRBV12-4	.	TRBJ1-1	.	CASTRGTSEAFF	TGTGCCAGCACCCGGGGAACCAGTGAAGCTTTCTTT
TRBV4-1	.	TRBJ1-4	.	CASSQEWGATTNEKLFF	TGCGCCAGCAGCCAAGAATGGGGGGCGACAACTAATGAAAAACTGTTTTTT
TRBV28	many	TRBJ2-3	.	CASSLRDTQYF	TGTGCCAGCAGTTTAAGAGATACGCAGTATTTT
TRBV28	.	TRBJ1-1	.	CASTNWGSNTEAFF	TGTGCCAGCACCAATTGGGGCTCGAACACTGAAGCTTTCTTT
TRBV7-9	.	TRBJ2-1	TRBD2	CASSRSGGAFNEQFF	TGTGCCAGCAGCCGTAGCGGGGGGGCTTTCAATGAGCAGTTCTTC
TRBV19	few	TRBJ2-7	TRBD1	CASRQGAYEQYF	TGTGCCAGTCGACAGGGGGCCTACGAGCAGTACTTC
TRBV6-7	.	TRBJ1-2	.	CASSYWAGHNYGYTF	TGTGCCAGCAGTTACTGGGCAGGGCATAACTATGGCTACACCTTC
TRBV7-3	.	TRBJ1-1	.	CASTADSQNTEAFF	TGTGCCAGCACCGCCGACAGCCAGAACACTGAAGCTTTCTTT
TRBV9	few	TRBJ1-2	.	CASSPPSTNYGYTF	TGTGCCAGCAGCCCCCCGTCCACTAACTATGGCTACACCTTC